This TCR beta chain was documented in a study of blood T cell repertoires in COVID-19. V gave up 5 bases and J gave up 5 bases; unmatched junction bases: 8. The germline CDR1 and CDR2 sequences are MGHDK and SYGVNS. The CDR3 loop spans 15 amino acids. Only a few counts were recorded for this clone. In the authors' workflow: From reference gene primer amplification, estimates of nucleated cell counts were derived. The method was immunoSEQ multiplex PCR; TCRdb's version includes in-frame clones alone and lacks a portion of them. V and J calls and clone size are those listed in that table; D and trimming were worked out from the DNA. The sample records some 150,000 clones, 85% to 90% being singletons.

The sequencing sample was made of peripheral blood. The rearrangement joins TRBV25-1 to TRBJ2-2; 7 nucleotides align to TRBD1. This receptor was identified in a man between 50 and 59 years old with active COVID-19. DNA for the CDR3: TGTGCCAGCAGTCCCGGGACAGTGGCGACCGGGGAGCTGTTTTTT. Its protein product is CASSPGTVATGELFF.